This record covers a single TCR beta chain. Its antigen is not identified. Trimming removed 1 base from V and 11 bases from J, with 16 bases in between. Germline V gives CDR1 SGHDT, CDR2 YYEEEE. The CDR3 contains 15 residues. The template for TCR beta VDJ and CDR3 sequence profiling was genomic DNA. TCRdb passed the reads through MiXCR, listing each CDR3 protein once. Altogether approximately 190,000 distinct CDR3 sequences are present, 48% being singletons, with the ten largest covering 8% to 10%. This sample was taken from a study of CD8+CD57+ T cells in acquired aplastic anemia. Overall study context: Isolated CD4+ and CD8+ cells, once sorted, yielded DNA averaging around 3.1 ug.

Sequenced patients had shown CD8+CD57+ cell expansion by flow cytometry. Study-level findings and limits: Both patients and controls carried the same twenty-nine CD8+ CDR3 sequences.

This receptor was obtained from a human donor with aplastic anemia. Sequences were obtained from sorted CD4+, CD8+, or CD8+CD57+ T cells (not recorded which) from PBMCs. V is TRBV5-6 and J is TRBJ1-6; no definite D call. For the CDR3, the DNA is TGTGCCAGCAGCTTGAGGGCCCTCCTGGGAACACCCCTCCACTTT. It codes for CASSLRALLGTPLHF.